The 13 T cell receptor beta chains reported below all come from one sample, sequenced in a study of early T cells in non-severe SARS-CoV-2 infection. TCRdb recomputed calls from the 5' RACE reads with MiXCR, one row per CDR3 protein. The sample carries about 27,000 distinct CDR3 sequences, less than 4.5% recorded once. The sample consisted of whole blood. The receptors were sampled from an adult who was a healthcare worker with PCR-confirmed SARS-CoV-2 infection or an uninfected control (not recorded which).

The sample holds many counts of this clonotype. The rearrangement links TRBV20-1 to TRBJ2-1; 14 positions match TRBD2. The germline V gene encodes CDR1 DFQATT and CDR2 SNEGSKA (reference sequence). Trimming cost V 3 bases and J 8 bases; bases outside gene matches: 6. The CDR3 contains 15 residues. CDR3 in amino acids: CSAREMTSGRDEQFF. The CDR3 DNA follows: TGCAGTGCTAGGGAGATGACTAGCGGGAGGGATGAGCAGTTCTTC.

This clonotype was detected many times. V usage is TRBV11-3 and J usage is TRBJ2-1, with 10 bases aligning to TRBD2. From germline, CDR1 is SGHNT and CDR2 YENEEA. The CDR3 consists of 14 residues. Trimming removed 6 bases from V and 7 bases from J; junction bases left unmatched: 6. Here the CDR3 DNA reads TGTGCCAGCAGTTCCGGGACTAGCGTAAATGAGCAGTTCTTC. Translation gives CASSSGTSVNEQFF.

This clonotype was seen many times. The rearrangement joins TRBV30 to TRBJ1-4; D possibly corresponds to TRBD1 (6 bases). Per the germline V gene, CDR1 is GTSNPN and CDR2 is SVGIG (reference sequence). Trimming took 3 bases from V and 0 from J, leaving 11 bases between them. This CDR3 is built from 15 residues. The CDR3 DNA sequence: TGTGCCTGGAGCGTGGACAGTGCAACTAATGAAAAACTGTTTTTT. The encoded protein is CAWSVDSATNEKLFF.

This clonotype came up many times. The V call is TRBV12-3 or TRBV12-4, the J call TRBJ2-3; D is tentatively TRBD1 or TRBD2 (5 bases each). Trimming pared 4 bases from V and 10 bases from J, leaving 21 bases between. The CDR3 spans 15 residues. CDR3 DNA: TGTGCCAGCAGTTACATTGGGACCCCCTCCTCATCGCAGTATTTT. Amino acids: CASSYIGTPSSSQYF.

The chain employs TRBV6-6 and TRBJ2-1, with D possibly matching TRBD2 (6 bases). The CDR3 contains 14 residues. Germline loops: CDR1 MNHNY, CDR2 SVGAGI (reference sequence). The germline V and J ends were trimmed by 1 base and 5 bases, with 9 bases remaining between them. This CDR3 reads CASSYWEVNNEQFF. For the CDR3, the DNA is TGTGCCAGCAGTTACTGGGAGGTGAACAATGAGCAGTTCTTC.

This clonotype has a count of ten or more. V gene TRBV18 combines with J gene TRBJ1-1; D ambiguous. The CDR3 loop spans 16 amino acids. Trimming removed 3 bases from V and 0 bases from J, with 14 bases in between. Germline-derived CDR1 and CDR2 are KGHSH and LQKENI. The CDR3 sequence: CASSPSRSGMNTEAFF. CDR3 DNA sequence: TGTGCCAGCTCACCCAGCCGTTCGGGAATGAACACTGAAGCTTTCTTT. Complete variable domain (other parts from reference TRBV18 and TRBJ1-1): NAGVMQNPRHLVRRRGQEARLRCSPMKGHSHVYWYRQLPEEGLKFMVYLQKENIIDESGMPKERFSAEFPKEGPSILRIQQVVRGDSAAYFCASSPSRSGMNTEAFFGQGTRLTVV.

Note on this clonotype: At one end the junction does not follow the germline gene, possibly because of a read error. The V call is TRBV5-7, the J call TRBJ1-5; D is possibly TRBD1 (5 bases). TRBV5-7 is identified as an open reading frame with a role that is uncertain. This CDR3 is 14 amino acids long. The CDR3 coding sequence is TGTGCCAGCCGGTTACGGGACGGCAATCGGCCCCAGCATTTT. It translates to CASRLRDGNRPQHF.

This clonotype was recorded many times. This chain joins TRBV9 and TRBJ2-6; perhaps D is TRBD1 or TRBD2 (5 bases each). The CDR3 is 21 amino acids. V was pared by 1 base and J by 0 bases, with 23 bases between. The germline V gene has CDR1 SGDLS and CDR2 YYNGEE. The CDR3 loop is CASSVSHLGGGSSSGANVLTF. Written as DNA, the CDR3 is TGTGCCAGCAGCGTAAGCCACCTGGGTGGGGGATCGAGCTCTGGGGCCAACGTCCTGACTTTC. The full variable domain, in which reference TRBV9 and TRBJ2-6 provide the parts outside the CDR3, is DSGVTQTPKHLITATGQRVTLRCSPRSGDLSVYWYQQSLDQGLQFLIQYYNGEERAKGNILERFSAQQFPDLHSELNLSSLELGDSALYFCASSVSHLGGGSSSGANVLTFGAGSRLTVL.

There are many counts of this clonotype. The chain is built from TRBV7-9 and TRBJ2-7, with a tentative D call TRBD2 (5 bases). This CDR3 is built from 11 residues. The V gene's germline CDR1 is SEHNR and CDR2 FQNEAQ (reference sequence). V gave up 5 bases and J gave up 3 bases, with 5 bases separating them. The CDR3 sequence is CASSDYYEQYF. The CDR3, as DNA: TGTGCCAGCAGCGACTACTACGAGCAGTACTTC.

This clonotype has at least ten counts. The CDR3 loop reads CSAQGQSPREQYF. CDR3 bases: TGCAGTGCTCAAGGACAGTCCCCCCGGGAGCAGTACTTC. The rearrangement uses TRBV20-1 and TRBJ2-7, with D possibly matching TRBD1 (6 bases). There are 13 residues in the CDR3. Germline CDR1 reads DFQATT; CDR2 reads SNEGSKA (reference sequence). V gave up 5 bases and J gave up 7 bases, with 18 bases separating them.

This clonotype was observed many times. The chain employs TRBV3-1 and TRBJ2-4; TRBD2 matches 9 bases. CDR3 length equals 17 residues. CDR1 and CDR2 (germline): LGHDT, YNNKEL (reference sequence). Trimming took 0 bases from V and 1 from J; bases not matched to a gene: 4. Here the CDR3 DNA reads TGTGCCAGCAGCCAAGATAGCGGGAGTGGTGCCAAAAACATTCAGTACTTC. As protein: CASSQDSGSGAKNIQYF.

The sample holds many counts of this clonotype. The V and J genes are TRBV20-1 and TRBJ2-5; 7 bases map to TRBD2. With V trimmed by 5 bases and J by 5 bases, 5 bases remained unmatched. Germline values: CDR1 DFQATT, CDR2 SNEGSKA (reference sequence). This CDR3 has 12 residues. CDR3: CSAYISGETQYF. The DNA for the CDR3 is TGCAGTGCTTATATTAGCGGGGAGACCCAGTACTTC.

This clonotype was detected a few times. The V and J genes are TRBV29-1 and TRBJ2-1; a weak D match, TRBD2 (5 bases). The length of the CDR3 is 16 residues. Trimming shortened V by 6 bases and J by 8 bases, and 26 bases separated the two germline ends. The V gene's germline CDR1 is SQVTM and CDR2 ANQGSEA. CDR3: CSVLIGPSSLGHEQFF. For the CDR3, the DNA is TGCAGCGTCCTGATCGGTCCGTCTAGCCTAGGGCATGAGCAGTTCTTC.